Below are 20 T cell receptor beta chains sequenced from a single sample in a study of T cells in Graves' hyperthyroidism and ophthalmopathy. TCR beta CDR3 regions were amplified from RNA transcripts. In the first-round RT-PCR of the TCR CDR3, the HTBI primer set was used. TCRdb itself ran the multiplex PCR reads through MiXCR, one entry per CDR3 protein. The table records about 260,000 distinct CDR3 sequences, less than 30% of them present only once. Sequencing was done on a sample of blood. Receptors originate from a middle-aged man with Graves' hyperthyroidism that later progressed to Graves' ophthalmopathy.

Only a few counts were recorded for this clonotype. The chain joins TRBV24-1 to TRBJ2-7; 8 bases match TRBD2. V dropped 4 bases and J dropped 3; count of bases not matched to a gene: 7. The CDR3 contains 15 residues. Germline loops: CDR1 KGHDR, CDR2 SFDVKD. CDR3 loop: CATSDPAAGDYEQYF. The DNA for the CDR3 is TGTGCCACCAGTGACCCCGCAGCGGGAGACTACGAGCAGTACTTC.

Ten or more counts support this clonotype. The rearrangement links TRBV19 to TRBJ1-1; D gene ambiguous. From germline, CDR1 is LNHDA and CDR2 SQIVND (reference sequence). The CDR3 extends over 14 amino acids. Trimming cost V 3 bases and J 4 bases, with 12 bases left between them. DNA for the CDR3: TGTGCCAGTAGTATCAGCGGGATGAGCACTGAAGCTTTCTTT. Translation: CASSISGMSTEAFF.

This clonotype has at least ten counts. This sequence may be a read error, since a much larger clone differs from it by one base. CDR3 coding DNA: TGTGCCACCAGTGACCAATCCTTAGACGGGGGGTGGAATCAGCCCCAGCATTTT. This sequence encodes CATSDQSLDGGWNQPQHF. This sequence joins TRBV24-1 and TRBJ1-5; D might be TRBD1 (5 bases). The CDR3 contains 18 residues. Trimming took off 4 bases at V and 4 bases at J, with 22 bases between the two ends. Germline CDR1 and CDR2: KGHDR and SFDVKD.

This clonotype was observed a handful of times. The CDR3 DNA sequence: TGCGCCAGCAGCTTGGTCAGGACAGGGGGTAAAGAGACCCAGTACTTC. It encodes CASSLVRTGGKETQYF. This sequence joins TRBV5-1 and TRBJ2-5, with 10 bases identical to TRBD1. The CDR3 runs 16 residues. V shed 0 bases and J 3 bases; nucleotides not matched to a gene: 5. Germline loops: CDR1 SGHRS, CDR2 YFSETQ.

The V call is TRBV6-2 or TRBV6-3, the J call TRBJ2-7; 10 nucleotides align to TRBD2. Germline CDR1 is MNHEY and CDR2 is SVGEGT. This CDR3 is built from 15 residues. V lost 7 bases and J lost 4; bases outside the gene matches: 10. The CDR3 region has the DNA TGTGCCAGCACTTCTTCGACTAGCGGGCTGTACGAGCAGTACTTC. Its translation is CASTSSTSGLYEQYF.

This clonotype was observed many times. This chain links TRBV12-3 or TRBV12-4 with TRBJ1-1, with TRBD1 matching over 10 bases. The CDR3 has 14 residues. V dropped 4 bases and J dropped 7; count of bases not matched to a gene: 6. CDR3 in DNA: TGTGCCAGCAGTTCCGGACAGGGGGGCAATGAAGCTTTCTTT. Translation: CASSSGQGGNEAFF.

The chain has TRBV6-2 or TRBV6-3 and TRBJ1-5; D remains ambiguous. V lost 0 bases and J 2 bases, leaving 11 bases between the germline ends. Germline CDR1 reads MNHEY; CDR2 reads SVGEGT. The CDR3 is made up of 16 amino acids. DNA for the CDR3: TGTGCCAGCAGTTACTCGAACTTTTTCGGCAATCAGCCCCAGCATTTT. Its protein is CASSYSNFFGNQPQHF.

This clonotype was found many times. This chain links TRBV4-1 with TRBJ1-5; D gene unclear. Trimming took off 0 bases at V and 7 bases at J, with 10 bases between the two ends. This CDR3 contains 14 residues. Germline CDR1 MGHRA, CDR2 YSYEKL. Written as DNA, the CDR3 is TGCGCCAGCAGCCAAGAGCGTATAAGGCAGCCCCAGCATTTT. It is translated as CASSQERIRQPQHF.

The V and J genes are TRBV24-1 and TRBJ2-5; tentatively, D is TRBD2 (7 bases). Germline assignment: CDR1 KGHDR and CDR2 SFDVKD. V was trimmed by 9 bases and J by 3 bases, leaving 19 bases between them. The CDR3 runs 15 residues. The CDR3 here is CATGGGAQGEETQYF. In DNA, the CDR3 is TGTGCCACCGGGGGGGGTGCACAGGGAGAAGAGACCCAGTACTTC.

The chain recombines TRBV4-1 with TRBJ2-7, with a tentative D call TRBD1 (6 bases). Trimming took 1 base from V and 1 from J, leaving 11 bases between them. This CDR3 comprises 15 residues. Germline values: CDR1 MGHRA, CDR2 YSYEKL. The CDR3 nucleotides are TGCGCCAGCAGCCAAGGATTTGGACAGTCCTACGAGCAGTACTTC. This codes for CASSQGFGQSYEQYF.

This clonotype appeared many times. V usage is TRBV20-1 and J usage is TRBJ2-2; D might be TRBD2 (6 bases). Germline CDR1 DFQATT, CDR2 SNEGSKA (reference sequence). The CDR3 is 13 amino acids. CDR3 loop: CRTGRRDTGELFF. In nucleotides, the CDR3 is TGCAGGACCGGGAGACGAGACACCGGGGAGCTGTTTTTT.

This chain connects TRBV28 to TRBJ2-5; 10 bases are shared with TRBD2. Germline V gene data show CDR1 as MDHEN and CDR2 as SYDVKM. The CDR3 length is 18 residues. The V segment lost 1 base and the J segment 3 bases; nucleotides outside the gene matches: 11. Here the CDR3 reads CASSLSGPGLAGEETQYF. For the CDR3, the DNA is TGTGCCAGCAGTTTATCAGGGCCGGGGCTAGCGGGAGAAGAGACCCAGTACTTC.

This clonotype was seen repeatedly, ten times or more. The CDR3 region is CASSPRQRTGELFF. Here the CDR3 DNA reads TGCGCCAGCAGCCCTAGACAGCGCACCGGGGAGCTGTTTTTT. This chain uses TRBV5-1 with TRBJ2-2; D might be TRBD1 (5 bases). The V end was cut by 4 bases, the J end by 4 bases, with 11 bases between. Germline CDR1 is SGHRS and CDR2 is YFSETQ. The CDR3 runs to 14 residues.

The rearrangement joins TRBV6-2 or TRBV6-3 to TRBJ2-7; 7 positions match TRBD1. The CDR3 length is 17 residues. From germline, CDR1 is MNHEY and CDR2 SVGEGT. V shed 7 bases and J 2 bases; nucleotides not matched to a gene: 17. The CDR3 DNA sequence: TGTGCCAGCACGGACCCTACGGGACAGACAAAAACCTACGAGCAGTACTTC. Protein sequence: CASTDPTGQTKTYEQYF.

This clonotype was recorded at least ten times. The chain employs TRBV12-3 or TRBV12-4 and TRBJ2-7; D possibly corresponds to TRBD2 (7 bases). V lost 5 bases to trimming and J lost 4 bases, with 12 bases between them. The CDR3 is 13 amino acids. CDR3 bases: TGTGCCAGCAGTCGGGGGGCTAAATACGAGCAGTACTTC. It yields the protein CASSRGAKYEQYF.

This clonotype was observed at least ten times. The V and J genes are TRBV7-8 and TRBJ2-7; D gene ambiguous. The CDR3 is made up of 13 amino acids. Between the trimmed V and J ends, which lost 1 base and 3 bases, there was a span of 7 bases. CDR1 and CDR2 from the germline V gene are SGHVS and FQNEAQ. This CDR3 reads CASSLDQGYEQYF. CDR3 DNA sequence: TGTGCCAGCAGCTTAGATCAAGGCTACGAGCAGTACTTC.

This clonotype was counted ten times or more. The rearrangement uses TRBV20-1 and TRBJ2-7; TRBD2 matches at 8 bases. The CDR3 spans 16 residues. The V gene end was trimmed by 2 bases and the J gene end by 3 bases; junction bases not matched to a gene: 12. Germline V gene sequence: CDR1 DFQATT, CDR2 SNEGSKA (reference sequence). CDR3 loop: CSARKMGAAGVYEQYF. CDR3 sequence (DNA): TGCAGTGCTAGAAAGATGGGTGCAGCGGGAGTCTACGAGCAGTACTTC.

In this sample, this clonotype turned up many times. The rearrangement joins TRBV18 to TRBJ1-1; 7 bases are a match to TRBD1. CDR1 is KGHSH and CDR2 is LQKENI in the germline V gene. V lost 3 bases and J lost 2; bases outside the gene matches: 6. The CDR3 spans 15 residues. The CDR3 DNA is TGTGCCAGCTCACCCACAGGGGTTGGAAACACTGAAGCTTTCTTT. This codes for CASSPTGVGNTEAFF. Drawing the rest from reference TRBV18 and TRBJ1-1, the complete variable domain is NAGVMQNPRHLVRRRGQEARLRCSPMKGHSHVYWYRQLPEEGLKFMVYLQKENIIDESGMPKERFSAEFPKEGPSILRIQQVVRGDSAAYFCASSPTGVGNTEAFFGQGTRLTVV.

This clonotype has ten or more counts. V gene TRBV3-1 combines with J gene TRBJ2-2; D gene ambiguous. Per the germline V gene, CDR1 is LGHDT and CDR2 is YNNKEL (reference sequence). Trimming left V 3 bases short and J 7 bases short, with 6 bases between. The CDR3 sequence is 12 residues long. The CDR3 coding sequence is TGTGCCAGCAGCCAGGGGAACGGGGAGCTGTTTTTT. Translated: CASSQGNGELFF. Together with reference TRBV3-1 and TRBJ2-2, the CDR3 gives the full variable domain: DTAVSQTPKYLVTQMGNDKSIKCEQNLGHDTMYWYKQDSKKFLKIMFSYNNKELIINETVPNRFSPKSPDKAHLNLHINSLELGDSAVYFCASSQGNGELFFGEGSRLTVL.

Many counts were recorded for this clonotype. The rearrangement uses TRBV7-2 and TRBJ2-7; possible D gene TRBD2, 5 bases. Germline-derived CDR1 and CDR2 are SGHTA and FQGNSA. This CDR3 region has 15 residues. The V end was cut by 2 bases, the J end by 0 bases, with 11 bases between. The CDR3 region is CASSLNGMSSYEQYF. The CDR3 DNA sequence: TGTGCCAGCAGCTTAAACGGGATGAGCTCCTACGAGCAGTACTTC.